Described below is a single T cell receptor (beta chain) sequence and its context. The sample originates from a study of blood T cell repertoires in COVID-19. Study-level information: Italy, Spain and the United States were the sources of the convalescent and acute COVID-19 samples.

Assay: immunoSEQ multiplex PCR; the TCRdb copy retains only in-frame clones and omits some. The sample records roughly 140,000 clones, 65% to 85% being singletons. This CDR3 region has 14 residues. Germline assignment: CDR1 SGHAT and CDR2 FQNNGV. V was trimmed by 5 bases and J by 8 bases, leaving 15 bases between them. V gene TRBV11-2 combines with J gene TRBJ1-4; a weak D match, TRBD1 (6 bases). The sequenced sample was peripheral blood. The TCR comes from a human donor in a cohort sampled during active COVID-19. Here the CDR3 DNA reads TGTGCCAGCAGCAATGACAGGCCCACCGAAAAACTGTTTTTT. Translation gives CASSNDRPTEKLFF.